This is a list of T cell receptor beta chains from one sample in a study of cytomegalovirus exposure and HLA in healthy donors. Generated by immunoSEQ multiplex PCR, the TCRdb table keeps only in-frame clones and is missing some. In the table there are 150,000 to 200,000 clones, roughly 74% of which are singletons. The sequenced sample consisted of PBMCs. These receptors all come from a woman younger than 45 in good health and CMV-seropositive. Both conserved end residues are part of each CDR3. D genes are given only for firm matches. Rows may omit the clone size; those that give it use once, few, many or a size class.

d_gene	j_gene	v_gene	abundance	CDR3aa	CDR3nt
TRBD1	TRBJ1-1	TRBV5-7	-	CASSRGQATEAFF	TGTGCCAGCAGCCGTGGACAGGCTACTGAAGCTTTCTTT
TRBD1	TRBJ1-4	TRBV2	-	CASAYPGQGVATNEKLFF	TGTGCCAGCGCTTACCCGGGACAGGGAGTTGCAACTAATGAAAAACTGTTTTTT
-	TRBJ1-3	TRBV6-1	few	CASSSGGGNTIYF	TGTGCCAGCAGCTCGGGGGGGGGAAACACCATATATTTT
-	TRBJ1-3	TRBV7-9	-	CASSLVTGNTIYF	TGTGCCAGCAGCTTAGTCACTGGAAACACCATATATTTT
-	TRBJ2-2	TRBV27	-	CASSSRGTGELFF	TGTGCCAGCAGTTCGCGGGGCACCGGGGAGCTGTTTTTT
-	TRBJ2-3	TRBV4-2	-	CASSQDRASREQYF	TGTGCCAGCAGCCAGGATAGGGCATCCCGGGAGCAGTATTTT
-	TRBJ1-4	TRBV15	-	CATSRARRVVEKLFF	TGTGCCACCAGCAGGGCCCGGCGGGTTGTTGAAAAACTGTTTTTT
-	TRBJ1-2	TRBV27	-	CASSLGGGSFYGCTF	TGTGCCAGCAGTTTAGGGGGCGGATCCTTCTATGGCTGCACCTTC
TRBD2	TRBJ2-1	TRBV6-5	-	CASSSGLAYNEQFF	TGTGCCAGCAGTTCGGGACTAGCCTACAATGAGCAGTTCTTC
TRBD1	TRBJ2-6	TRBV19	-	CASSIRTGGSGANVLTF	TGTGCCAGTAGTATTAGGACAGGGGGATCTGGGGCCAACGTCCTGACTTTC
TRBD1	TRBJ1-1	TRBV28	-	CASSSRGRLGAFF	TGTGCCAGCAGTTCCAGGGGGCGCCTTGGAGCTTTCTTT
TRBD1	TRBJ2-1	TRBV5-4	few	CASSPHPGTGVNEQFF	TGTGCCAGCAGCCCGCATCCCGGGACAGGGGTCAATGAGCAGTTCTTC
TRBD1	TRBJ1-6	TRBV9	-	CASSGQGGTLGSPLHF	TGTGCCAGCAGCGGTCAGGGGGGTACTTTGGGTTCACCCCTCCACTTT
-	TRBJ1-5	TRBV28	-	CASKLPNQPQHF	TGTGCCAGCAAACTACCAAATCAGCCCCAGCATTTT
-	TRBJ1-1	TRBV9	-	CASSAAGSALNTEAFF	TGTGCCAGCAGCGCAGCCGGGTCCGCCCTGAACACTGAAGCTTTCTTT
-	TRBJ2-3	TRBV28	-	CASSLGADTQYF	TGTGCCAGCAGTTTGGGGGCGGATACGCAGTATTTT
-	TRBJ2-5	TRBV5-5	-	CASSLTGLQETQYF	TGTGCCAGCAGCTTAACAGGCCTCCAAGAGACCCAGTACTTC
-	TRBJ2-7	TRBV6-5	-	CASSLAEGVYEQYF	TGTGCCAGCAGCCTAGCGGAGGGGGTGTACGAGCAGTACTTC
-	TRBJ2-7	TRBV6-5	-	CASSYLGGTSYEQYF	TGTGCCAGCAGTTATCTGGGGGGTACATCCTACGAGCAGTACTTC
-	TRBJ2-5	TRBV27	-	CASSPRNPRETQYF	TGTGCCAGCAGTCCGAGAAATCCCCGGGAGACCCAGTACTTC
-	TRBJ1-2	TRBV27	once	CASSPRGLYYGYTF	TGTGCCAGCAGCCCCCGGGGGTTGTACTATGGCTACACCTTC
TRBD1	TRBJ2-5	TRBV5-1	-	CASSLTSDRAQETQYF	TGCGCCAGCAGCTTAACCTCCGACAGGGCCCAAGAGACCCAGTACTTC
-	TRBJ2-5	TRBV4-1	-	CASSQEEEETQYF	TGCGCCAGCAGCCAAGAAGAGGAAGAGACCCAGTACTTC
TRBD1	TRBJ1-5	TRBV19	-	CASRDHRGRDQPQHF	TGTGCCAGTAGAGACCACAGGGGGCGCGATCAGCCCCAGCATTTT
-	TRBJ1-1	TRBV11-2	-	CASSPSRVVMNTEAFF	TGTGCCAGCAGCCCTTCGAGGGTAGTTATGAACACTGAAGCTTTCTTT
-	TRBJ2-1	TRBV7-2	-	CASSPESSSREQFF	TGTGCCAGCAGCCCCGAGTCGAGTTCGCGTGAGCAGTTCTTC
-	TRBJ1-2	TRBV4-3	once	CASSQTGVYGYTF	TGCGCCAGCAGCCAAACGGGAGTCTATGGCTACACCTTC
TRBD1	TRBJ1-2	TRBV7-9	-	CASSHSGTGSYGYTF	TGTGCCAGCAGCCATTCCGGGACAGGTTCATATGGCTACACCTTC
TRBD1	TRBJ2-2	TRBV9	-	CASSRQGQGAGELFF	TGTGCCAGCAGCAGACAAGGACAGGGCGCCGGGGAGCTGTTTTTT
-	TRBJ2-3	TRBV7-9	-	CASSSGDGGTDTQYF	TGTGCCAGCAGCTCGGGGGACGGAGGCACAGATACGCAGTATTTT
TRBD2	TRBJ2-3	TRBV28	-	CASSFSAGEVDTQYF	TGTGCCAGCAGTTTCAGTGCGGGAGAGGTAGATACGCAGTATTTT
-	TRBJ2-7	TRBV18	-	CASSRSASRDEQYF	TGTGCCAGCTCACGTTCGGCTTCGAGGGACGAGCAGTACTTC
TRBD1	TRBJ1-2	TRBV14	few	CASSQNFDRAF	TGTGCCAGCAGCCAGAACTTTGACAGGGCCTTC
-	TRBJ2-3	TRBV5-1	-	CASSSTVLSTDTQYF	TGCGCCAGCAGCTCAACAGTACTTAGCACAGATACGCAGTATTTT
-	TRBJ2-7	TRBV6-1	-	CASRQSSYEQYF	TGTGCCAGCAGACAGAGCTCCTACGAGCAGTACTTC
TRBD1	TRBJ1-2	TRBV5-4	-	CASSMGQGDGYTF	TGTGCCAGCAGCATGGGACAGGGGGATGGCTACACCTTC
-	TRBJ2-3	TRBV7-9	-	CASSPLRGATDTQYF	TGTGCCAGCAGCCCCTTACGGGGGGCGACAGATACGCAGTATTTT
TRBD1	TRBJ1-1	TRBV6-5	-	CASSLTGMNTEAFF	TGTGCCAGCAGCTTGACAGGGATGAACACTGAAGCTTTCTTT
TRBD2	TRBJ2-1	TRBV29-1	-	CSVPLITLAGDGLPYNEQFF	TGCAGCGTTCCTCTCATAACACTAGCGGGGGATGGTCTCCCCTACAATGAGCAGTTCTTC
TRBD2	TRBJ2-7	TRBV2	-	CASSEGGLAGLFFYEQYF	TGTGCCAGCAGTGAAGGCGGGCTAGCGGGACTGTTCTTTTACGAGCAGTACTTC
TRBD1	TRBJ2-1	TRBV27	-	CASNPVTGGHSYNEQFF	TGTGCCAGCAATCCCGTAACAGGGGGACACTCCTACAATGAGCAGTTCTTC
TRBD1	TRBJ1-1	TRBV5-1	once	CASSLGGQGSTEAFF	TGCGCCAGCAGCTTGGGGGGACAGGGAAGCACTGAAGCTTTCTTT
TRBD1	TRBJ2-1	TRBV7-6	-	CASSLGLDRGRSNEQFF	TGTGCCAGCAGCTTGGGACTGGACAGGGGAAGGAGCAATGAGCAGTTCTTC
-	TRBJ2-1	TRBV6-6	-	CASNIGGYNEQFF	TGTGCCAGCAATATTGGGGGGTACAATGAGCAGTTCTTC
-	TRBJ1-6	TRBV6-5	-	CASSWSLSNNSPLHF	TGTGCCAGCAGTTGGAGCCTGTCGAATAATTCACCCCTCCACTTT
-	TRBJ2-1	TRBV2	-	CAILGRANEQFF	TGTGCCATCCTTGGTCGAGCCAATGAGCAGTTCTTC
TRBD2	TRBJ2-1	TRBV7-9	few	CASSLVSGTYYNEQFF	TGTGCCAGCAGCTTAGTTAGCGGGACCTACTACAATGAGCAGTTCTTC
TRBD1	TRBJ1-5	TRBV28	-	CASSFRQGAMRNQPQHF	TGTGCCAGCAGTTTCAGACAGGGGGCGATGCGGAATCAGCCCCAGCATTTT
TRBD1	TRBJ1-2	TRBV15	few	CATSSLDRINYGYTF	TGTGCCACCAGCAGCTTGGACAGGATTAACTATGGCTACACCTTC
TRBD2	TRBJ2-7	TRBV29-1	-	CSVQREGEQYF	TGCAGCGTCCAAAGGGAGGGCGAGCAGTACTTC
-	TRBJ1-3	TRBV4-1	-	CASSQGAPARNTIYF	TGCGCCAGCAGCCAAGGGGCTCCGGCCAGGAACACCATATATTTT
-	TRBJ2-1	TRBV11-2	once	CASSLDRGAYNEQFF	TGTGCCAGCAGCTTAGACAGGGGCGCCTACAATGAGCAGTTCTTC
TRBD2	TRBJ2-3	TRBV7-6	-	CASSPGRTRVTDTQYF	TGTGCCAGCAGCCCAGGCCGGACTAGGGTGACAGATACGCAGTATTTT
-	TRBJ2-7	TRBV7-8	-	CASSLYIGDTSYEQYF	TGTGCCAGCAGCCTCTATATCGGGGACACGTCCTACGAGCAGTACTTC